The 7 T cell receptor beta chains given below trace back to one sample, sequenced in a study of T cell responses to AZD1222 COVID-19 vaccine. Libraries were prepared by immunoSEQ multiplex PCR; TCRdb keeps only in-frame clonotypes and omits some of them. This sample has about 140,000 clones, with approximately 92% found just once. The sample here was peripheral blood, taken on day 0 of AZD1222 vaccination. The receptor source for this set is an adult in good health.

J is TRBJ2-1 and V is TRBV14, with D unresolved. V was trimmed by 1 base and J by 6 bases, leaving 1 base between them. The V gene's germline CDR1 is SGHDN and CDR2 FVKESK. CDR3 size: 11 residues. The CDR3 DNA follows: TGTGCCAGCAGCCAAGCCAATGAGCAGTTCTTC. This sequence encodes CASSQANEQFF.

The chain combines TRBV12-3 or TRBV12-4 with TRBJ2-2; D remains ambiguous. The CDR3 contains 13 residues. The ends were cut back, 1 base at V and 5 bases at J, with 5 bases in the middle. CDR3 nucleotides: TGTGCCAGCAGTTTAGGGTGGACCGGGGAGCTGTTTTTT. Protein sequence: CASSLGWTGELFF.

The V gene is TRBV10-3, the J gene TRBJ2-4; 7 nucleotides align to TRBD1. V dropped 10 bases and J dropped 5; count of bases not matched to a gene: 14. Per germline, CDR1 ENHRY and CDR2 SYGVKD. The CDR3 length is 15 residues. This CDR3 is CATARAGGWENIQYF. As DNA, the CDR3 is TGTGCCACGGCGAGGGCAGGGGGTTGGGAAAACATTCAGTACTTC.

This clone was recorded once. The V gene is TRBV28, the J gene TRBJ1-2; 9 bases map to TRBD1. After removal of 5 bases from V and 4 bases from J, the junction contained 8 bases not matched to a gene. The CDR3 consists of 15 residues. CDR1 and CDR2 from the germline V gene are MDHEN and SYDVKM. CDR3: CASSQTGTGIYGYTF. In DNA form, the CDR3 reads TGTGCCAGCAGTCAAACCGGGACAGGGATCTATGGCTACACCTTC.

The rearrangement links TRBV12-5 to TRBJ1-1; D gene ambiguous. V was clipped by 6 bases and J by 0 bases, with 5 bases between them. The length of the CDR3 is 12 residues. CDR1 is LGHNT and CDR2 is FRNRAP in the germline V gene. In nucleotides, the CDR3 is TGTGCTAGTGGGACCTTGAACACTGAAGCTTTCTTT. It yields the protein CASGTLNTEAFF.

This rearrangement joins TRBV2 to TRBJ2-3; TRBD2 might be the D (6 bases). The germline V and J ends were trimmed by 6 bases and 0 bases, with 16 bases remaining between them. Germline CDR1 reads SNHLY; CDR2 reads FYNNEI. This CDR3 has 16 amino acids. As DNA, the CDR3 is TGTGCCAGCAGAGATGGACTAACCACGAGCACAGATACGCAGTATTTT. Protein: CASRDGLTTSTDTQYF. Full variable domain (remainder filled in from reference TRBV2 and TRBJ2-3): EPEVTQTPSHQVTQMGQEVILRCVPISNHLYFYWYRQILGQKVEFLVSFYNNEISEKSEIFDDQFSVERPDGSNFTLKIRSTKLEDSAMYFCASRDGLTTSTDTQYFGPGTRLTVL.

This chain uses TRBV29-1 with TRBJ2-1; D is ambiguous. Trimming took off 7 bases at V and 2 bases at J, with 9 bases between the two ends. Per germline, CDR1 SQVTM and CDR2 ANQGSEA. The CDR3 is made up of 12 amino acids. CDR3 sequence: CSAEKTYNEQFF. The DNA for the CDR3 is TGCAGCGCCGAAAAGACCTACAATGAGCAGTTCTTC.